The present entry profiles one T cell receptor (beta chain) with its context. Its target is unknown. This record belongs to a study of metastatic and nonmetastatic thyroid tumors. Study information: Peripheral blood and tumor or nodule samples from malignant and benign thyroid patients were compared.

In the original analysis: Construction of a distant-metastasis classifier for papillary thyroid cancer relied on CDR3 differences across clinicopathological groups. Using MiXCR, TCRdb re-called clones from the PCR reads. The V and J calls follow TCRdb's processing rather than the paper's. The sample yields tens of thousands of clones, approximately 24% seen once. Findings of the study overall: In blood and tumor, TCR beta diversity was reportedly significantly higher in malignant thyroid tumors than in benign nodules.

Trimming shortened V by 3 bases and J by 0 bases, and 6 bases separated the two germline ends. From germline, CDR1 is MNHEY and CDR2 SMNVEV (reference sequence). The CDR3 is 14 amino acids. Treatment of any kind had been given to no patient before thyroid surgery. V and J are TRBV27 and TRBJ1-5; D not resolved. This sequence originates from a male donor with papillary thyroid cancer or a benign thyroid nodule (not recorded which). Some clones in this sample may be carry-over from other donors' samples. The sequenced material came from blood. The CDR3 DNA sequence: TGTGCCAGCAGTTTTTACAATAGCAATCAGCCCCAGCATTTT. Protein: CASSFYNSNQPQHF.